This is a list of T cell receptor beta chains from one sample in a study of OX40 agonist ivuxolimab in advanced cancers. TCRdb's copy holds only in-frame clones and misses some; the assay was immunoSEQ multiplex PCR. The sample contains around 58,000 clones, less than 90% of which appear only once. The sequencing used CD4+ or CD8+ T cells sorted from blood, collected in a trial of the OX40 agonist ivuxolimab. These receptors all stem from an adult with an advanced solid tumor such as melanoma, head and neck, liver or kidney cancer. Each CDR3 is given with its conserved first and last residue. The D gene is left open where the match is weak. Rows give clone size only sometimes, using once, few, many, or a class for an expanded clone.

J	size	V	D	CDR3
TRBJ2-2	NA	TRBV19	NA	CASRPGHGGTGELFF
TRBJ1-1	few	TRBV19	TRBD1	CASSARTGTERKAFF
TRBJ2-2	NA	TRBV9	TRBD1	CASSEGQPIPAGELFF
TRBJ2-5	NA	TRBV5-1	TRBD1	CASSPHYRDRETQYF
TRBJ2-7	once	TRBV5-6	NA	CASSLVGSRAYEQYF
TRBJ2-7	NA	TRBV11-3	NA	CASSASRVGEQYF
TRBJ2-3	NA	TRBV28	TRBD2	CASSLQLAGDRQYF
TRBJ1-2	NA	TRBV4-2	TRBD1	CASSQETGSGTGYGYTF
TRBJ2-7	NA	TRBV10-3	TRBD1	CAISERGTAYYEQYF
TRBJ1-2	NA	TRBV5-4	NA	CASSFTPSDYTF
TRBJ2-7	NA	TRBV19	NA	CASSADGTLGSYEQYF
TRBJ2-1	NA	TRBV5-1	TRBD2	CASSFGASGSLGEQFF
TRBJ1-1	NA	TRBV7-9	NA	CASSSKGLMEAFF
TRBJ2-1	NA	TRBV5-6	TRBD2	CASSVLGSSGRRNEQFF
TRBJ2-2	NA	TRBV30	NA	CAWRHGGALNTGELFF
TRBJ2-2	NA	TRBV2	NA	CASSEGGSGELFF
TRBJ1-2	NA	TRBV6-5	TRBD1	CASSPGQGYTF
TRBJ2-1	NA	TRBV11-2	TRBD2	CASSRGRTSGYNEQFF
TRBJ2-5	NA	TRBV28	NA	CASSFQFLEKTQYF
TRBJ2-5	NA	TRBV19	NA	CASSIAGQETQYF
TRBJ2-1	NA	TRBV5-6	NA	CASSFSGVPYNEQFF
TRBJ1-6	NA	TRBV4-3	NA	CASSPGDYNSPLHF
TRBJ1-3	NA	TRBV4-1	NA	CASSQVAGLDANTIYF
TRBJ2-4	NA	TRBV5-1	NA	CASSLDDFEGRGNIQYF
TRBJ2-7	NA	TRBV7-8	TRBD1	CASSSRLTGTGDPEQYF
TRBJ1-2	NA	TRBV13	NA	CASRISPGHNYGYTF
TRBJ2-1	NA	TRBV2	NA	CASIEWGFDEQFF
TRBJ2-7	NA	TRBV7-7	NA	CASSLDLNSYEQYF
TRBJ1-3	NA	TRBV4-1	NA	CASSPLTWGEAGNTIYF
TRBJ2-7	NA	TRBV30	NA	CAWTRRGSYEQYF
TRBJ1-3	NA	TRBV30	NA	CAWRGNGNTIYF
TRBJ1-2	NA	TRBV5-4	NA	CASSLSATNYGYTF
TRBJ2-1	NA	TRBV5-1	NA	CASSPVGLSYNEQFF